Listed below are T cell receptor beta chains from one sample, sequenced in a study of molecular identifiers for immune sequencing clone quantification. MiXCR, applied by TCRdb to the PCR reads, yields one record per CDR3 protein. Of over 65,000 distinct CDR3 sequences in the sample, about 23% were seen once. Sequencing was done on a sample of naive CD8+ T cells from blood, with Jurkat cell RNA spiked in. The receptor source for this set is a human donor in good health. Some libraries in this study had Jurkat cell RNA spiked in. Both conserved end residues are part of each CDR3. Each record gives: J gene, clone size, V gene, D gene, CDR3 DNA, CDR3 protein. A D gene is named only where the DNA matches it firmly. Clone size is stated in some rows and not others, as once, few, many or a class when expanded.

j_gene: TRBJ2-7; abundance: once; v_gene: TRBV7-9; d_gene: TRBD1; CDR3nt: TGTGCCGGCAGAAAAGGGGGCATCGACGAGCAGTACTTC; CDR3aa: CAGRKGGIDEQYF
j_gene: TRBJ2-3; abundance: many; v_gene: TRBV6-1; d_gene: .; CDR3nt: TGTGCCAGCAGTGAAGTGAGTAGCGCCTACACAGATACGCAGTATTTT; CDR3aa: CASSEVSSAYTDTQYF
j_gene: TRBJ2-3; abundance: many; v_gene: TRBV7-8; d_gene: .; CDR3nt: TGTGCCAGCAGCTTAAGGACAGAACCTGCCTTCACAGATACGCAGTATTTT; CDR3aa: CASSLRTEPAFTDTQYF
j_gene: TRBJ2-5; abundance: many; v_gene: TRBV7-2; d_gene: TRBD1; CDR3nt: TGTGCCAGCAGCTTAGGCATAGGGAGACAGGGGGGAGAGACCCAGTACTTC; CDR3aa: CASSLGIGRQGGETQYF
j_gene: TRBJ2-5; abundance: many; v_gene: TRBV28; d_gene: TRBD2; CDR3nt: TGTGCCAGCCTCCCGGGACTAGCGGGAGGAGAGACCCAGTACTTC; CDR3aa: CASLPGLAGGETQYF
j_gene: TRBJ2-3; abundance: .; v_gene: TRBV11-3; d_gene: TRBD1; CDR3nt: TGTGCCAGCAGCGAAGGACAGGGGAGACAAGATTTTCCCACAGATACGCAGTATTTT; CDR3aa: CASSEGQGRQDFPTDTQYF
j_gene: TRBJ2-3; abundance: few; v_gene: TRBV29-1; d_gene: TRBD2; CDR3nt: TGCAGCGTTGTACCCCTTAGCGGGGGCACAGATACGCAGTATTTT; CDR3aa: CSVVPLSGGTDTQYF
j_gene: TRBJ2-5; abundance: many; v_gene: TRBV12-5; d_gene: .; CDR3nt: TGTGCTAGTGGTTTGGCAGGGGGGTTTCAAGAGACCCAGTACTTC; CDR3aa: CASGLAGGFQETQYF
j_gene: TRBJ1-4; abundance: few; v_gene: TRBV12-3/TRBV12-4; d_gene: .; CDR3nt: TGTGCCAGCAGTTTCCAGGGGCGAGCTAATGAAAAACTGTTTTTT; CDR3aa: CASSFQGRANEKLFF
j_gene: TRBJ2-1; abundance: .; v_gene: TRBV20-1; d_gene: .; CDR3nt: TGCAGTGCCGCCCCAGGGTGGGGGGAGTCAGGTAATGAGCAGTTCTTC; CDR3aa: CSAAPGWGESGNEQFF
j_gene: TRBJ2-1; abundance: .; v_gene: TRBV28; d_gene: TRBD2; CDR3nt: TGTGCCAGCAGTTCCAGGACTAGCGGGGAGTACAATGAGCAGTTCTTC; CDR3aa: CASSSRTSGEYNEQFF
j_gene: TRBJ2-4; abundance: many; v_gene: TRBV5-4; d_gene: .; CDR3nt: TGTGCCAGCAGCTTTCGGGATGCAGCCAAAAACATTCAGTACTTC; CDR3aa: CASSFRDAAKNIQYF
j_gene: TRBJ2-1; abundance: .; v_gene: TRBV6-2/TRBV6-3; d_gene: TRBD2; CDR3nt: TGTGCCAGCAGACTAGCGGGAGGAACCTACAATGAGCAGTTCTTC; CDR3aa: CASRLAGGTYNEQFF
j_gene: TRBJ2-1; abundance: few; v_gene: TRBV7-9; d_gene: .; CDR3nt: TGTGCCAGCAGCTTTTTCTTCAATGAGCAGTTCTTC; CDR3aa: CASSFFFNEQFF
j_gene: TRBJ1-1; abundance: many; v_gene: TRBV5-1; d_gene: TRBD1; CDR3nt: TGCGCCAGCAGCTTTACAGGGGCCACTGAAGCTTTCTTT; CDR3aa: CASSFTGATEAFF
j_gene: TRBJ2-3; abundance: .; v_gene: TRBV2; d_gene: .; CDR3nt: TGTGCCAGCAGTGGGACGGCCCTTGGGACAGATACGCAGTATTTT; CDR3aa: CASSGTALGTDTQYF
j_gene: TRBJ2-1; abundance: few; v_gene: TRBV6-2/TRBV6-3; d_gene: .; CDR3nt: TGTGCCAGCAGTTACGGGTATTATGAGCAGTTCTTC; CDR3aa: CASSYGYYEQFF
j_gene: TRBJ2-7; abundance: many; v_gene: TRBV14; d_gene: TRBD1; CDR3nt: TGTGCCAGCAGCCAAGGGACAGGTCCGTCCTACGAGCAGTACTTC; CDR3aa: CASSQGTGPSYEQYF
j_gene: TRBJ1-5; abundance: many; v_gene: TRBV28; d_gene: TRBD1; CDR3nt: TGTGCCAGCAGTTTAAGGTACAGGGGGCATAATCAGCCCCAGCATTTT; CDR3aa: CASSLRYRGHNQPQHF
j_gene: TRBJ1-3; abundance: many; v_gene: TRBV7-9; d_gene: .; CDR3nt: TGTGCCAGCAGGCCGGACGCGGGGGGAAACACCATATATTTT; CDR3aa: CASRPDAGGNTIYF
j_gene: TRBJ2-6; abundance: few; v_gene: TRBV7-9; d_gene: TRBD1; CDR3nt: TGTGCCAGCAGCCTATGGGACAGCTCTGGGGCCAACGTCCTGACTTTC; CDR3aa: CASSLWDSSGANVLTF
j_gene: TRBJ2-2; abundance: many; v_gene: TRBV29-1; d_gene: .; CDR3nt: TGCAGCGTTGATCCAGCAAGCACCGGGGAGCTGTTTTTT; CDR3aa: CSVDPASTGELFF
j_gene: TRBJ2-3; abundance: .; v_gene: TRBV10-3; d_gene: TRBD2; CDR3nt: TGTGCCACACGCGATCTAGCGGGGAGAACAGATACGCAGTATTTT; CDR3aa: CATRDLAGRTDTQYF
j_gene: TRBJ2-7; abundance: few; v_gene: TRBV6-2/TRBV6-3; d_gene: TRBD2; CDR3nt: TGTGCCAGCAGTTACTGGGAGGGAACCTACGAGCAGTACTTC; CDR3aa: CASSYWEGTYEQYF
j_gene: TRBJ2-2; abundance: few; v_gene: TRBV19; d_gene: .; CDR3nt: TGTGCCAGTAGTATCTTATCCCTGTCCACCGGGGAGCTGTTTTTT; CDR3aa: CASSILSLSTGELFF
j_gene: TRBJ1-3; abundance: many; v_gene: TRBV18; d_gene: .; CDR3nt: TGTGCCAGCTCACCACCGGGGAACTCTGGAAACACCATATATTTT; CDR3aa: CASSPPGNSGNTIYF
j_gene: TRBJ1-1; abundance: .; v_gene: TRBV9; d_gene: TRBD1; CDR3nt: TGTGCCAGCAGCCCCTGGGGACAGGGGGACACTGAAGCTTTCTTT; CDR3aa: CASSPWGQGDTEAFF
j_gene: TRBJ1-1; abundance: many; v_gene: TRBV7-9; d_gene: .; CDR3nt: TGTGCCAGCAGCTTAGAACGGTCGGAAGCTTTCTTT; CDR3aa: CASSLERSEAFF
j_gene: TRBJ1-1; abundance: many; v_gene: TRBV27; d_gene: .; CDR3nt: TGTGCCAGCAGTCTGGGGTCTCCCACTGAAGCTTTCTTT; CDR3aa: CASSLGSPTEAFF
j_gene: TRBJ2-1; abundance: many; v_gene: TRBV11-2; d_gene: TRBD1; CDR3nt: TGTGCCAGCAGCCACCAGGGGGCTGCGAATGAGCAGTTCTTC; CDR3aa: CASSHQGAANEQFF
j_gene: TRBJ2-3; abundance: few; v_gene: TRBV7-2; d_gene: .; CDR3nt: TGTGCCAGCAGCACATCCCCATATGTTATGAGCACAGATACGCAGTATTTT; CDR3aa: CASSTSPYVMSTDTQYF
j_gene: TRBJ2-5; abundance: few; v_gene: TRBV13; d_gene: .; CDR3nt: TGTGCCAGCAGCTCGGGACTTACGCAAGAGACCCAGTACTTC; CDR3aa: CASSSGLTQETQYF
j_gene: TRBJ2-1; abundance: .; v_gene: TRBV7-9; d_gene: .; CDR3nt: TGTGCCTGCAGCTTAGTTTCCGCCAATGAGCAGTTCTTC; CDR3aa: CACSLVSANEQFF
j_gene: TRBJ2-2; abundance: few; v_gene: TRBV7-3; d_gene: TRBD2; CDR3nt: TGTGCCAGCAGCCCTCTAGCGGGCTGGAACACCGGGGAGCTGTTTTTT; CDR3aa: CASSPLAGWNTGELFF
j_gene: TRBJ2-2; abundance: .; v_gene: TRBV12-3/TRBV12-4; d_gene: TRBD1; CDR3nt: TGTGCCAGCGACTCTAGGGACAGGGGACATCCGAGGGAGCAGTTTTTT; CDR3aa: CASDSRDRGHPREQFF
j_gene: TRBJ2-1; abundance: few; v_gene: TRBV27; d_gene: .; CDR3nt: TGTGCCAGCAGTCCTTTTTCGACGGCCCCTTCCTACAATGAGCAGTTCTTC; CDR3aa: CASSPFSTAPSYNEQFF
j_gene: TRBJ2-5; abundance: many; v_gene: TRBV27; d_gene: .; CDR3nt: TGTGCCAGCAGTCACCTCCAAGAGACCCAGTACTTC; CDR3aa: CASSHLQETQYF
j_gene: TRBJ2-3; abundance: many; v_gene: TRBV29-1; d_gene: TRBD2; CDR3nt: TGCAGCGTTGACGGGCTAGCGGGGGGGACTAGCACAGATACGCAGTATTTT; CDR3aa: CSVDGLAGGTSTDTQYF
j_gene: TRBJ2-2; abundance: .; v_gene: TRBV6-2/TRBV6-3; d_gene: .; CDR3nt: TGTGCCAGCACGCCCCGTCAGGGTTCGCCATCTGGGGAGCTGTTTTTT; CDR3aa: CASTPRQGSPSGELFF
j_gene: TRBJ1-1; abundance: .; v_gene: TRBV12-5; d_gene: .; CDR3nt: TGTGCTAGTGGTTTTAACTTAAGGGGATGGGTTGAAGCTTTCTTT; CDR3aa: CASGFNLRGWVEAFF